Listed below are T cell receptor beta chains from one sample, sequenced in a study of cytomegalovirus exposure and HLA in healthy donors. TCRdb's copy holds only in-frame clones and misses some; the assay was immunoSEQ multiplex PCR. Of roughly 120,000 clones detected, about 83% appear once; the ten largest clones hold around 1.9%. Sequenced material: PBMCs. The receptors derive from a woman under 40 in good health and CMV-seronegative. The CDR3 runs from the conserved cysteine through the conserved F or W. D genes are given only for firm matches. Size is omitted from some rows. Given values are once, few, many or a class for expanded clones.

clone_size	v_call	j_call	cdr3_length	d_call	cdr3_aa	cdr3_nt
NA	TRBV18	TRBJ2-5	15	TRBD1	CASSPGQGSRETQYF	TGTGCCAGCTCACCAGGACAGGGGAGTCGAGAGACCCAGTACTTC
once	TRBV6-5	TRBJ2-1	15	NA	CASSTVGANYNEQFF	TGTGCCAGCAGCACCGTGGGAGCAAACTACAATGAGCAGTTCTTC
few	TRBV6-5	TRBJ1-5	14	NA	CASSVDSSNQPQHF	TGTGCCAGCAGCGTCGACAGTAGCAATCAGCCCCAGCATTTT
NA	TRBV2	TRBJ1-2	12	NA	CASRGVIRGYTF	TGTGCCAGCAGGGGAGTTATAAGGGGCTACACCTTC
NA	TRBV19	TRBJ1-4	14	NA	CASSIPSDGGRLFF	TGTGCCAGTAGTATCCCATCCGACGGGGGGCGACTGTTTTTT
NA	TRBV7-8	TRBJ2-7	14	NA	CASSFGQSTYEQYF	TGTGCCAGCAGCTTCGGACAGTCTACCTACGAGCAGTACTTC
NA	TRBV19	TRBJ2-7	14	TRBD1	CASSTRDRVHEQYF	TGTGCCAGTAGTACCCGGGACAGGGTGCACGAGCAGTACTTC
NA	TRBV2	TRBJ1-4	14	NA	CASSYRATNEKLFF	TGTGCCAGCAGTTACAGGGCAACTAATGAAAAACTGTTTTTT
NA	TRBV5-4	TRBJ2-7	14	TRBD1	CASSLKGQAYEQYF	TGTGCCAGCAGCTTGAAGGGACAGGCCTACGAGCAGTACTTC
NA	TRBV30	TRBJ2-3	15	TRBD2	CAWSVRSGGTDTQYF	TGTGCCTGGAGTGTCCGGTCGGGGGGAACAGATACGCAGTATTTT
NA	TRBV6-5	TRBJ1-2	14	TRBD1	CASRKTGKAYGYTF	TGTGCCAGCAGGAAGACAGGGAAGGCCTATGGCTACACCTTC
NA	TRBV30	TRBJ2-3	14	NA	CAWSFLVGTDTQYF	TGTGCCTGGAGTTTCTTAGTCGGCACAGATACGCAGTATTTT
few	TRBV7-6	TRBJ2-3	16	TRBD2	CASSSLAGGPADTQYF	TGTGCCAGCAGCTCACTAGCGGGGGGGCCGGCAGATACGCAGTATTTT
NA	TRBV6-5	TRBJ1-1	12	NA	CASRGDRDRAFF	TGTGCCAGCAGGGGAGACAGAGACAGGGCTTTCTTT
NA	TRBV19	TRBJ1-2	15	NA	CASSIARTANYGYTF	TGTGCCAGTAGTATAGCCCGGACAGCTAACTATGGCTACACCTTC
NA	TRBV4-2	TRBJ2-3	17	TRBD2	CASSPRGSGGPTDTQYF	TGTGCCAGCAGCCCACGAGGTAGCGGGGGGCCCACAGATACGCAGTATTTT
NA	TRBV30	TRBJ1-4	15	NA	CAWAGSLGTNEKLFF	TGTGCCTGGGCGGGTTCCCTAGGGACTAATGAAAAACTGTTTTTT
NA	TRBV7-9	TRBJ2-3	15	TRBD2	CASSRPGLGPPTQYF	TGTGCCAGCAGCCGTCCCGGACTAGGTCCGCCTACGCAGTATTTT
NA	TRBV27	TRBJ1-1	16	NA	CASSFGNGGVNTEAFF	TGTGCCAGCAGTTTCGGGAACGGGGGGGTCAACACTGAAGCTTTCTTT
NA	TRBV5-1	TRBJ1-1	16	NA	CASSLGSSRAGTEAFF	TGCGCCAGCAGCTTGGGGTCATCAAGGGCGGGCACTGAAGCTTTCTTT
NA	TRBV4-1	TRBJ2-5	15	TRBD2	CASSYLGGLGETQYF	TGCGCCAGCAGCTACCTGGGGGGACTAGGAGAGACCCAGTACTTC
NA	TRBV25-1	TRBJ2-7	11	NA	CASSDGYEQYF	TGTGCCAGCAGTGACGGGTACGAGCAGTACTTC
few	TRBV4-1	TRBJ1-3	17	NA	CASSQDIRQYSGNTIYF	TGCGCCAGCAGCCAAGATATAAGACAATACTCTGGAAACACCATATATTTT
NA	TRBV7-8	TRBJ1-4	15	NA	CASSPSTGYNEKLFF	TGTGCCAGCAGCCCCTCGACAGGCTATAATGAAAAACTGTTTTTT
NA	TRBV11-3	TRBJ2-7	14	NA	CASSPRERSYEQYF	TGTGCCAGCAGCCCCCGGGAGAGGTCCTACGAGCAGTACTTC
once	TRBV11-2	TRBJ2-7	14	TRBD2	CASSLGSGGYEQYF	TGTGCCAGCAGCTTGGGTAGCGGGGGCTACGAGCAGTACTTC
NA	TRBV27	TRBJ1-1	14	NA	CASSLTGGAAEAFF	TGTGCCAGCAGTTTAACGGGGGGGGCGGCTGAAGCTTTCTTT
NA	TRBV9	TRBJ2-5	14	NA	CASSVGSTQETQYF	TGTGCCAGCAGCGTAGGCAGTACACAAGAGACCCAGTACTTC
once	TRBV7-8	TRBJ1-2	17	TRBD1	CASKVPGQLPGDYGYTF	TGTGCCAGCAAAGTACCGGGACAGCTACCGGGTGACTATGGCTACACCTTC
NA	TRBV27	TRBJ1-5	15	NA	CASSLMGSTNQPQHF	TGTGCCAGCAGTTTAATGGGCAGTACTAATCAGCCCCAGCATTTT
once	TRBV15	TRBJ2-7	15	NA	CATSRARTQNYEQYF	TGTGCCACCAGCAGAGCACGGACTCAAAACTACGAGCAGTACTTC
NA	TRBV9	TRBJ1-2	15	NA	CASSAAGAFNYGYTF	TGTGCCAGCAGCGCCGCGGGGGCCTTTAACTATGGCTACACCTTC
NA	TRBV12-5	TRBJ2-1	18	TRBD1	CASGLAPHRDRDYNEQFF	TGTGCTAGTGGTTTGGCCCCCCACCGGGACAGGGATTACAATGAGCAGTTCTTC
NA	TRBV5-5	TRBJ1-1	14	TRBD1	CASSLTGGFTEAFF	TGTGCCAGCAGCTTGACAGGGGGCTTCACTGAAGCTTTCTTT
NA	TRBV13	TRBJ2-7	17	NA	CASSLGPTSALFYEQYF	TGTGCCAGCAGCTTAGGACCTACTAGTGCCCTTTTCTACGAGCAGTACTTC
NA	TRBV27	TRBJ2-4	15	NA	CASSLQGTSKNIQYF	TGTGCCAGCAGTTTACAGGGGACCAGCAAAAACATTCAGTACTTC
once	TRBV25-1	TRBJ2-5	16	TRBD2	CASSDLTSGGAETQYF	TGTGCCAGCAGTGACCTTACTAGCGGGGGGGCGGAGACCCAGTACTTC
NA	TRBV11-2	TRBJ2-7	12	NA	CASSLDGYEQYF	TGTGCCAGCAGCTTAGACGGGTACGAGCAGTACTTC
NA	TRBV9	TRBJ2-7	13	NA	CASSAPGGYEQYF	TGTGCCAGCAGCGCCCCCGGGGGCTACGAGCAGTACTTC
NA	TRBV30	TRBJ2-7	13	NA	CAWSRARSYEQYF	TGTGCCTGGAGCAGGGCGCGCTCCTACGAGCAGTACTTC
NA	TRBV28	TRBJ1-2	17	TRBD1	CASSLWGTGVGRYGYTF	TGTGCCAGCAGTTTATGGGGGACAGGGGTAGGTCGTTATGGCTACACCTTC
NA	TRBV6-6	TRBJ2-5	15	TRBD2	CASSYVTSGVKTQYF	TGTGCCAGCAGTTACGTCACTAGCGGGGTGAAGACCCAGTACTTC
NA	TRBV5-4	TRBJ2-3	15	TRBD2	CASNRAGPSTDTQYF	TGTGCCAGCAACCGAGCGGGGCCTAGCACAGATACGCAGTATTTT
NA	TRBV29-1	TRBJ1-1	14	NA	CSADIGPHTTEAFF	TGCAGCGCCGACATTGGCCCCCACACCACTGAAGCTTTCTTT
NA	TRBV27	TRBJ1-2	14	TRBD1	CASSLVGTGYGYTF	TGTGCCAGCAGTTTAGTGGGGACAGGGTATGGCTACACCTTC